These T cell receptor beta chains were read from a single sample in a study of PD-1 blockade in classical Hodgkin lymphoma. TCRdb keeps only in-frame clones here, not all; method: immunoSEQ multiplex PCR. The table shows about 20,000 clones, with around three quarters occurring only once. This specimen was peripheral blood mononuclear cells (PBMCs), taken before the fourth cycle of nivolumab. Receptor source: a human donor with classical Hodgkin lymphoma. Both conserved end residues are part of each CDR3. Fields, in order: J gene, V gene, D gene, clone size, CDR3 protein, CDR3 DNA. The D gene is left open where the match is weak. A clone size is listed for some rows: how often the clone was seen (once, few, many), or a class if it is expanded.

j_gene: TRBJ1-6
v_gene: TRBV7-2
d_gene: .
abundance: .
CDR3aa: CASSLGGPRSPLHF
CDR3nt: TGTGCCAGCAGCTTAGGGGGGCCTAGGTCACCCCTCCACTTT

j_gene: TRBJ2-7
v_gene: TRBV7-9
d_gene: .
abundance: .
CDR3aa: CATRGGPVDEQYF
CDR3nt: TGTGCCACTAGAGGGGGGCCGGTAGACGAGCAGTACTTC

j_gene: TRBJ2-7
v_gene: TRBV19
d_gene: TRBD2
abundance: few
CDR3aa: CASKRRSGGAENYEQYF
CDR3nt: TGTGCCAGTAAGCGTCGGAGCGGGGGGGCCGAGAACTACGAGCAGTACTTC

j_gene: TRBJ1-1
v_gene: TRBV5-1
d_gene: .
abundance: .
CDR3aa: CASSFSQGGTEAFF
CDR3nt: TGCGCCAGCAGCTTTTCACAGGGAGGCACTGAAGCTTTCTTT

j_gene: TRBJ1-1
v_gene: TRBV11-3
d_gene: .
abundance: .
CDR3aa: CASSRRRTNFEAFF
CDR3nt: TGTGCCAGCAGCCGTCGCAGGACCAACTTTGAAGCTTTCTTT

j_gene: TRBJ1-1
v_gene: TRBV29-1
d_gene: .
abundance: .
CDR3aa: CSAHEGAEAFF
CDR3nt: TGCAGCGCACACGAGGGGGCTGAAGCTTTCTTT

j_gene: TRBJ1-1
v_gene: TRBV21-1
d_gene: .
abundance: once
CDR3aa: CASQSRNTEAFF
CDR3nt: TGTGCCAGCCAGAGTCGGAACACTGAAGCTTTCTTT

j_gene: TRBJ2-7
v_gene: TRBV7-8
d_gene: TRBD2
abundance: .
CDR3aa: CASSLASERENEQYF
CDR3nt: TGTGCCAGCAGCTTAGCGAGCGAGCGGGAGAACGAGCAGTACTTC

j_gene: TRBJ1-1
v_gene: TRBV6-1
d_gene: TRBD1
abundance: .
CDR3aa: CASSEEGTGTAFF
CDR3nt: TGTGCCAGCAGTGAAGAGGGGACAGGGACAGCTTTCTTT

j_gene: TRBJ1-1
v_gene: TRBV4-1
d_gene: .
abundance: once
CDR3aa: CASSQDLDTEAFF
CDR3nt: TGCGCCAGCAGCCAAGACTTAGACACTGAAGCTTTCTTT

j_gene: TRBJ2-7
v_gene: TRBV5-4
d_gene: .
abundance: few
CDR3aa: CASSLGGGASGRAYEQYF
CDR3nt: TGTGCCAGCAGCTTAGGAGGGGGGGCTAGCGGACGGGCCTACGAGCAGTACTTC

j_gene: TRBJ1-2
v_gene: TRBV7-9
d_gene: .
abundance: .
CDR3aa: CASSLTNYGYTF
CDR3nt: TGTGCCAGCAGCTTAACGAACTATGGCTACACCTTC

j_gene: TRBJ1-2
v_gene: TRBV7-2
d_gene: .
abundance: .
CDR3aa: CASSSTSPNYGYTF
CDR3nt: TGTGCCAGCAGCTCGACATCGCCTAACTATGGCTACACCTTC

j_gene: TRBJ2-7
v_gene: TRBV5-4
d_gene: .
abundance: .
CDR3aa: CASSLGGSRTSYEQYF
CDR3nt: TGTGCCAGCAGCTTGGGAGGCAGCCGCACCTCCTACGAGCAGTACTTC

j_gene: TRBJ2-1
v_gene: TRBV7-8
d_gene: TRBD2
abundance: .
CDR3aa: CASSHSGTVEQFF
CDR3nt: TGTGCCAGCAGCCACAGCGGGACTGTTGAGCAGTTCTTC

j_gene: TRBJ2-3
v_gene: TRBV27
d_gene: TRBD1
abundance: .
CDR3aa: CASSEGGSTDTQYF
CDR3nt: TGTGCCAGCAGCGAAGGGGGCAGCACAGATACGCAGTATTTT

j_gene: TRBJ2-7
v_gene: TRBV25-1
d_gene: .
abundance: .
CDR3aa: CASSEVRSGIVHEQYF
CDR3nt: TGTGCCAGCAGTGAAGTGAGATCGGGTATAGTCCACGAGCAGTACTTC

j_gene: TRBJ1-2
v_gene: TRBV29-1
d_gene: TRBD1
abundance: few
CDR3aa: CSVGRTGGGYGYTF
CDR3nt: TGCAGCGTTGGCAGGACAGGGGGAGGCTATGGCTACACCTTC

j_gene: TRBJ2-7
v_gene: TRBV7-2
d_gene: .
abundance: .
CDR3aa: CASSRGPSYEQYF
CDR3nt: TGTGCCAGCAGTCGGGGCCCTTCCTACGAGCAGTACTTC

j_gene: TRBJ1-1
v_gene: TRBV5-1
d_gene: .
abundance: once
CDR3aa: CASSLGWGGGDTEAFF
CDR3nt: TGCGCCAGCAGCTTGGGGTGGGGAGGAGGTGACACTGAAGCTTTCTTT

j_gene: TRBJ2-7
v_gene: TRBV7-9
d_gene: TRBD1
abundance: .
CDR3aa: CASSHGTGISYEQYF
CDR3nt: TGTGCCAGCAGCCACGGGACAGGCATCTCCTACGAGCAGTACTTC

j_gene: TRBJ2-3
v_gene: TRBV10-1
d_gene: .
abundance: few
CDR3aa: CASSEDTQYF
CDR3nt: TGCGCCAGCAGTGAAGATACGCAGTATTTT

j_gene: TRBJ2-2
v_gene: TRBV7-3
d_gene: .
abundance: .
CDR3aa: CASSSLLGLATGELFF
CDR3nt: TGTGCCAGCAGCTCCCTTCTAGGGCTCGCTACCGGGGAGCTGTTTTTT

j_gene: TRBJ2-5
v_gene: TRBV11-3
d_gene: .
abundance: many
CDR3aa: CASSDQETQYF
CDR3nt: TGTGCCAGCAGCGACCAAGAGACCCAGTACTTC

j_gene: TRBJ2-7
v_gene: TRBV5-6
d_gene: .
abundance: .
CDR3aa: CASSLPRHEQYF
CDR3nt: TGTGCCAGCAGCTTGCCCCGTCACGAGCAGTACTTC

j_gene: TRBJ1-3
v_gene: TRBV5-1
d_gene: .
abundance: .
CDR3aa: CASSSDTSAGNTIYF
CDR3nt: TGCGCCAGCAGTTCGGACACGTCGGCTGGAAACACCATATATTTT

j_gene: TRBJ1-1
v_gene: TRBV10-3
d_gene: .
abundance: few
CDR3aa: CAIGGGEMNTEAFF
CDR3nt: TGTGCCATCGGAGGGGGGGAGATGAACACTGAAGCTTTCTTT